Included here is one T cell receptor (beta chain) sequence, with context. This specimen comes from a study of OX40 agonist ivuxolimab in advanced cancers. V lost 5 bases and J lost 5; bases outside the gene matches: 3. The CDR3 covers 15 residues. CDR1 and CDR2 (germline): SGHVS, FQNEAQ. This table comes from immunoSEQ multiplex PCR, and its TCRdb copy is limited to in-frame clones, with some not included. Of under 100,000 clones in the sample, around 85% were seen once. The chain couples TRBV7-8 to TRBJ2-3, with 14 bases that match TRBD2. The source material was CD4+ or CD8+ T cells sorted from blood, sampled in a trial of the OX40 agonist ivuxolimab. The sequence was obtained from an adult with an advanced solid tumor such as melanoma, head and neck, liver or kidney cancer. The CDR3 DNA reads TGTGCCAGCAGCAGACTAGCGGGAGGGCAAGATACGCAGTATTTT. The encoded protein is CASSRLAGGQDTQYF.